This T cell receptor (beta chain) was captured by sequencing in a study of vaccination effects on CD4 cells after COVID-19. Expansion of antigen-specific CD4+ T cells with viral peptide pools was carried out by the ViraFEST assay before sequencing. Having been cultured for less than 12 days, the cells underwent CD4+ T cell isolation. No vaccinee had earlier SARS-CoV-2 infection, and nucleocapsid antibodies were negative. This table comes from immunoSEQ multiplex PCR, and its TCRdb copy is limited to in-frame clones, with some not included. This table has about 27,000 clones, around 70% appearing once. Study-level points and caveats: Late post-vaccination samples showed marked contraction of infection- and vaccine-induced clones. Nearly all vaccine-induced clones in healthy recipients recognized only SARS-CoV-2.

Points on this clone: Its antigen remains unknown.

The CDR3 covers 12 residues. CDR1 is SGHTA and CDR2 is FQGNSA in the germline V gene. The V and J ends lost 1 base and 6 bases respectively, with 7 bases between them. The material sequenced was CD4+ T cells from PBMCs cultured with SARS-CoV-2 spike peptides, taken before COVID-19 vaccination. The rearrangement uses TRBV7-2 and TRBJ2-7, with no clear D. This TCR was sampled from a human donor who received a COVID-19 vaccine. CDR3 DNA: TGTGCCAGCAGCTTAGGTCGTCTCGAGCAGTACTTC. This gives the protein CASSLGRLEQYF. The full variable domain, rest sourced from reference TRBV7-2 and TRBJ2-7, is GAGVSQSPSNKVTEKGKDVELRCDPISGHTALYWYRQSLGQGLEFLIYFQGNSAPDKSGLPSDRFSAERTGGSVSTLTIQRTQQEDSAVYLCASSLGRLEQYFGPGTRLTVT.